A single sample gave rise to the 2 T cell receptor beta chains below, sequenced in a study of blood T cell repertoires in COVID-19. Measured with immunoSEQ multiplex PCR; TCRdb has only the in-frame clones, and not every one. The sample includes just under 90,000 clones, around 72% of them seen just once. Sequenced input: peripheral blood. These receptors all stem from an elderly woman with acute or convalescent COVID-19.

This chain connects TRBV27 to TRBJ1-6; tentative D call: TRBD1 (5 bases). V was pared by 1 base and J by 3 bases, with 19 bases between. The CDR3 is made up of 19 amino acids. Per the germline V gene, CDR1 is MNHEY and CDR2 is SMNVEV (reference sequence). The CDR3 protein is CASSLFGPPGIGYNSPLHF. CDR3 coding DNA: TGTGCCAGCAGTTTATTTGGCCCCCCAGGGATCGGCTATAATTCACCCCTCCACTTT.

Details on this clone: The sample has other DNA sequences that encode this CDR3 too. This chain connects TRBV5-1 to TRBJ1-1; weak D call: TRBD1 (5 bases). The V gene's germline CDR1 is SGHRS and CDR2 YFSETQ. V lost 3 bases, J lost 1 base, and 10 bases lay in between. The CDR3 is made up of 14 amino acids. The CDR3 spells CASSSQGGNTEAFF. CDR3 nucleotides: TGCGCCAGCAGCTCCCAGGGAGGGAACACTGAAGCTTTCTTT.